This TCR beta chain is from a study of cytomegalovirus exposure and HLA in healthy donors. On this clone: Its antigen is currently unknown.

V was cut by 3 bases and J by 4 bases, with 7 bases left in between. CDR1 and CDR2 (germline): SGDLS, YYNGEE. The CDR3 has 13 residues. Donors showed nominal health when sampled, although they likely had unrecorded immune exposures. The PCR contained 60 Vbeta and 13 Jbeta primers. Generated by immunoSEQ multiplex PCR, the TCRdb table keeps only in-frame clones and is missing some. The sample holds around 130,000 clones, under 85% seen once. Overall study results and limits: Exclusion as indistinguishable affected some V segments, including TRBV6-2 and TRBV6-3.

V is TRBV9 and J is TRBJ1-4, with D unclear. This sequence was found in a man aged 30 to 39 in good health and CMV-seronegative. Sequencing used PBMCs. The CDR3 loop is CASSGGLNEKLFF. For the CDR3, the DNA is TGTGCCAGCAGCGGAGGCCTTAATGAAAAACTGTTTTTT.